This T cell receptor beta chain stems from a study of OX40 agonist ivuxolimab in advanced cancers. Profiling relied on immunoSEQ multiplex PCR, and the TCRdb table lists in-frame clones only, not all of them. The profile shows about 53,000 clones, 79% of them singletons. Germline V gene sequence: CDR1 SGHDT, CDR2 YYEEEE. This CDR3 has 14 residues. Trimming at V came to 6 bases and at J to 5 bases, leaving 10 bases not matched to a gene. This specimen consisted of CD4+ or CD8+ T cells sorted from blood, obtained in a trial of the OX40 agonist ivuxolimab. This chain uses TRBV5-6 with TRBJ2-5; 7 nucleotides agree with TRBD2. The TCR comes from an adult with an advanced solid tumor such as melanoma, head and neck, liver or kidney cancer. The CDR3, as DNA: TGTGCCAGCACTCCGGCCGGGGGAGGGGAGACCCAGTACTTC. Amino acid sequence: CASTPAGGGETQYF.